Following are 19 T cell receptor beta chains from one sample sequenced in a study of post-analysis software for immune sequencing data. Notes on the study in general: Five or six TRBV segments, TRBV5-6, TRBV5-1 and TRBV20-1 among them, were found more frequent in patients than controls.

Antigen specificity for these receptors is unknown. Unique molecular identifiers featured in each of the TCR beta cDNA libraries. TCRdb fed the PCR reads into MiXCR, producing one record per CDR3 protein. Here the sample spans roughly 600,000 distinct CDR3 sequences, roughly 47% being singletons. The specimen was blood. All receptors come from a girl aged 5 to 17 with multiple sclerosis.

This clonotype was seen only a few times. The chain uses TRBV11-3 and TRBJ2-5; 8 bases map to TRBD2. V was pared by 1 base and J by 1 base, with 2 bases of the junction left unmatched. This CDR3 has 15 amino acids. CDR1 is SGHNT, CDR2 YENEEA, per germline. The CDR3 loop is CASSLGLAGQETQYF. For the CDR3, the DNA is TGTGCCAGCAGCTTAGGGCTAGCGGGCCAAGAGACCCAGTACTTC.

This clonotype was seen only once. The chain combines TRBV7-9 with TRBJ1-4; D is undetermined. This CDR3 comprises 16 residues. The V gene lost 4 bases and the J gene lost 6 bases, with 18 bases spanning the gap. Looked up from germline, CDR1 is SEHNR and CDR2 is FQNEAQ (reference sequence). The CDR3 region is CASSYGNRLNDEKLFF. The CDR3 region has the DNA TGTGCCAGCAGCTATGGGAACCGCCTGAACGATGAAAAACTGTTTTTT. Full variable domain (remainder filled in from reference TRBV7-9 and TRBJ1-4): DTGVSQNPRHKITKRGQNVTFRCDPISEHNRLYWYRQTLGQGPEFLTYFQNEAQLEKSRLLSDRFSAERPKGSFSTLEIQRTEQGDSAMYLCASSYGNRLNDEKLFFGSGTQLSVL.

The chain recombines TRBV20-1 with TRBJ1-5, with D tentatively TRBD1 (6 bases). V gave up 3 bases and J gave up 5 bases, with 20 bases separating them. Looked up from germline, CDR1 is DFQATT and CDR2 is SNEGSKA (reference sequence). This CDR3 region has 16 residues. CDR3 amino acids: CSARGNREGSDQPQHF. CDR3 sequence (DNA): TGCAGTGCTAGGGGGAACAGGGAGGGGAGTGATCAGCCCCAGCATTTT.

The chain has TRBV20-1 and TRBJ1-1; 11 positions agree with TRBD1. V shed 3 bases, J shed 5 bases, and the junction held 8 bases outside the gene matches. CDR3 length: 15 amino acids. From germline, CDR1 is DFQATT and CDR2 SNEGSKA (reference sequence). The CDR3 sequence: CSASPDRGLETEAFF. CDR3 nucleotides: TGCAGTGCTAGCCCGGACAGGGGGCTGGAAACTGAAGCTTTCTTT.

V usage is TRBV7-2 and J usage is TRBJ1-2, with D possibly TRBD1 on 5 matching bases. With 2 bases removed from V and 4 bases from J, the gap between germline ends came to 14 bases. Per germline, CDR1 SGHTA and CDR2 FQGNSA. This CDR3 region has 15 residues. The CDR3 DNA reads as TGTGCCAGCAGCTTAAGGCCGGGGGGGAGCTATGGCTACACCTTC. This encodes CASSLRPGGSYGYTF. Complete variable domain (other parts from reference TRBV7-2 and TRBJ1-2): GAGVSQSPSNKVTEKGKDVELRCDPISGHTALYWYRQSLGQGLEFLIYFQGNSAPDKSGLPSDRFSAERTGGSVSTLTIQRTQQEDSAVYLCASSLRPGGSYGYTFGSGTRLTVV.

The chain has TRBV6-4 and TRBJ2-3, with TRBD2 identical over 7 bases. Germline loops: CDR1 MRHNA, CDR2 SNTAGT. V trimming: 5 bases; J trimming: 1 base; junction bases outside the gene matches: 9. The CDR3 is 16 amino acids. CDR3: CASSKTSGTGTDTQYF. In nucleotides, the CDR3 is TGTGCCAGCAGTAAAACAAGCGGGACCGGCACAGATACGCAGTATTTT.

This chain joins TRBV7-3 and TRBJ2-1; D is possibly TRBD2 (5 bases). The ends were cut back, 5 bases at V and 0 bases at J, with 14 bases in the middle. The CDR3 covers 16 residues. Germline CDR1 is SGHTA and CDR2 is FQGTGA. The CDR3 region has the DNA TGTGCCAGCAGCCCCACTAGGGTGAGCTCCTACAATGAGCAGTTCTTC. This encodes CASSPTRVSSYNEQFF.

The chain links TRBV20-1 to TRBJ2-5, with D possibly matching TRBD1 (5 bases). CDR1 is DFQATT, CDR2 SNEGSKA, per germline (reference sequence). This CDR3 is 13 amino acids long. V lost 6 bases and J lost 3, with 14 bases in between. The CDR3 region is CSAEGQGKETQYF. The CDR3, as DNA: TGCAGTGCCGAAGGGCAGGGCAAAGAGACCCAGTACTTC.

The chain employs TRBV12-3 or TRBV12-4 and TRBJ1-2; weak D call: TRBD1 (5 bases). V was cut by 7 bases and J by 5 bases, with 26 bases left in between. The CDR3 is 17 amino acids. CDR3 loop: CASTFGAGTRGRYGYTF. CDR3 coding DNA: TGTGCCAGCACTTTTGGGGCCGGGACGCGGGGACGATATGGCTACACCTTC.

The sample holds a few counts of this clonotype. The rearrangement uses TRBV4-1 and TRBJ2-1; D not certain. Germline CDR1 and CDR2: MGHRA and YSYEKL. Trimming removed 1 base at V and 0 bases at J, with 10 bases between. CDR3 length: 16 residues. The CDR3 is CASSQASAFSYNEQFF. Written as DNA, the CDR3 is TGCGCCAGCAGCCAAGCAAGCGCTTTCTCCTACAATGAGCAGTTCTTC.

Comment on this clonotype: A junction end diverges from the germline sequence, so it may reflect a read error. The V call is TRBV3-1, the J call TRBJ1-1; 7 nucleotides agree with TRBD1. This CDR3 is built from 14 residues. Germline V lookup: CDR1 LGHDT, CDR2 YNNKEL (reference sequence). CDR3 loop: CAGSLGTANTEAFF. The CDR3 DNA follows: TGTGCCGGCAGCCTTGGGACAGCTAACACTGAAGCTTTCTTT.

This clonotype appeared once. V is TRBV7-9 and J is TRBJ2-3; D assignment may be TRBD1 or TRBD2 (6 bases each). Germline V gives CDR1 SEHNR, CDR2 FQNEAQ (reference sequence). Trimming removed 1 base at V and 0 bases at J, with 11 bases between. The CDR3 has 16 amino acids. CDR3 DNA sequence: TGTGCCAGCAGCTTAGTGTCGGGGGCCAGCACAGATACGCAGTATTTT. This gives the protein CASSLVSGASTDTQYF.

This sequence joins TRBV20-1 and TRBJ2-1; 7 positions match TRBD2. Germline lookup yields CDR1 DFQATT and CDR2 SNEGSKA (reference sequence). CDR3 length: 16 amino acids. J gave up 1 base and V 3 bases, and 9 bases lay outside the gene matches. The CDR3 DNA sequence: TGCAGTGCTAGCTCCCTAGCGGTCCAATCCTACAATGAGCAGTTCTTC. Its protein is CSASSLAVQSYNEQFF.

The rearrangement links TRBV20-1 to TRBJ1-1, with 9 nucleotides matching TRBD1. CDR3 length: 14 amino acids. Germline trimming cut 5 bases from V and 0 bases from J; bases unmatched to any gene: 4. In germline, CDR1 is DFQATT, CDR2 SNEGSKA (reference sequence). The CDR3 protein is CSARQGVMNTEAFF. The CDR3 bases are TGCAGTGCTCGACAGGGGGTCATGAACACTGAAGCTTTCTTT.

This clonotype turned up a few times. This chain uses TRBV5-6 with TRBJ1-2, with 7 bases lining up with TRBD1. With 4 bases clipped from V and 0 bases from J, the junction kept 6 bases outside the gene matches. Germline V lookup: CDR1 SGHDT, CDR2 YYEEEE. The CDR3 sequence is 15 residues long. The CDR3 loop reads CASSPDRTSNYGYTF. The CDR3 coding sequence is TGTGCCAGCAGCCCGGACAGGACCTCTAACTATGGCTACACCTTC. The whole variable domain, remainder taken from reference TRBV5-6 and TRBJ1-2, is DAGVTQSPTHLIKTRGQQVTLRCSPKSGHDTVSWYQQALGQGPQFIFQYYEEEERQRGNFPDRFSGHQFPNYSSELNVNALLLGDSALYLCASSPDRTSNYGYTFGSGTRLTVV.

J is TRBJ1-1 and V is TRBV6-6; TRBD1 might be the D (6 bases). The CDR3 is 16 residues long. CDR1 is MNHNY, CDR2 SVGAGI, per germline (reference sequence). Trimming left V 0 bases short and J 7 bases short, with 18 bases between. The CDR3 nucleotides are TGTGCCAGCAGTTACTCATTCAAGGAGGGGGGTGGTGAAGCTTTCTTT. Protein product: CASSYSFKEGGGEAFF.

This clonotype showed up just a few times. The rearrangement uses TRBV7-3 and TRBJ2-1, with TRBD2 as a possible D gene (6 bases). The CDR3 spans 15 residues. The V gene lost 1 base and the J gene lost 9 bases, with 16 bases spanning the gap. The germline V gene encodes CDR1 SGHTA and CDR2 FQGTGA. CDR3 loop: CASSLMGGEVGEQFF. Here the CDR3 DNA reads TGTGCCAGCAGCTTAATGGGCGGGGAAGTCGGTGAGCAGTTCTTC.

The V and J genes are TRBV27 and TRBJ2-1, with 9 bases aligning to TRBD1. V lost 5 bases to trimming and J lost 3 bases; unmatched junction nucleotides: 5. This CDR3 is 15 amino acids long. From germline, CDR1 is MNHEY and CDR2 SMNVEV (reference sequence). The DNA for the CDR3 is TGTGCCAGCAGTCACGGGACAGGGCACTACAATGAGCAGTTCTTC. Its protein is CASSHGTGHYNEQFF.

In its sample, this clonotype was seen a few times. V and J are TRBV3-1 and TRBJ2-5; 9 nucleotides match TRBD1. The junction had 5 bases not matched to a gene; V was cut back by 4 bases and J by 5 bases. This CDR3 comprises 14 residues. Per germline, CDR1 LGHDT and CDR2 YNNKEL (reference sequence). The CDR3 protein is CASSLTGGSETQYF. The CDR3 DNA sequence: TGTGCCAGCAGCCTGACAGGGGGGTCGGAGACCCAGTACTTC.